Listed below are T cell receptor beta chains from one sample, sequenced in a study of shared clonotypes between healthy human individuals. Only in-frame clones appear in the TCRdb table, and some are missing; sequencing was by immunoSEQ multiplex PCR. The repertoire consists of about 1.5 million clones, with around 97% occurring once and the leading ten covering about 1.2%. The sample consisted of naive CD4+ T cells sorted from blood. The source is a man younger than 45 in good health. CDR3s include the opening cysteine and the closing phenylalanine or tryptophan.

CATSGIQGKDQPQHF	TRBV15	TRBJ1-5
CAINKGGGTDTQYF	TRBV10-3	TRBJ2-3
CASSPVKQGPLYF	TRBV18	TRBJ2-7
CASKRSGQTNEKLFF	TRBV28	TRBJ1-4
CASSPLAGAQETQYF	TRBV18	TRBJ2-5
CATTVFGSEQYF	TRBV28	TRBJ2-7
CASSLLAGNTGELFF	TRBV5-1	TRBJ2-2
CASDSGGRGTDTQYF	TRBV5-1	TRBJ2-3
CASSLSVTYEQYF	TRBV7-2	TRBJ2-7
CASSSTLAGSNNEQFF	TRBV5-1	TRBJ2-1
CAWSGAGGGAFF	TRBV30	TRBJ1-1
CASSFGWETQYF	TRBV5-5	TRBJ2-5
CASSRGTDYGYTF	TRBV19	TRBJ1-2
CASSPRPDRGTDTQYF	TRBV11-2	TRBJ2-3
CASSLTSGRGYNEQFF	TRBV5-1	TRBJ2-1
CASSLVSASGRIEQFF	TRBV5-4	TRBJ2-1
CASSDQRTGGAEKLFF	TRBV28	TRBJ1-4
CASSLAESPGTQYF	TRBV7-2	TRBJ2-5
CASSLVTLAGWALF	TRBV7-8	TRBJ2-7